This T cell receptor (beta chain) was sequenced for a study of T cell repertoires in ileal Crohn's disease. The CDR3 is 15 residues long. J gave up 2 bases and V 6 bases, and 9 bases lay outside the gene matches. Per germline, CDR1 MDHEN and CDR2 SYDVKM. Time point described: proximal margin of the surgical specimen (macroscopically non-inflamed). Sequencing was performed with immunoSEQ multiplex PCR; in TCRdb, only in-frame clones are kept and a portion is missing. The sample includes thousands of clones, roughly 70% of them seen just once. The specimen was ileal tissue. The chain is built from TRBV28 and TRBJ2-7; TRBD1 matches at 8 bases. This clonotype was sampled from an adult with Crohn's disease. In DNA form, the CDR3 reads TGTGCCAGCAGCCCGTGGACAGGGCGAACCTACGAGCAGTACTTC. It is translated as CASSPWTGRTYEQYF. Complete variable domain (other parts from reference TRBV28 and TRBJ2-7): DVKVTQSSRYLVKRTGEKVFLECVQDMDHENMFWYRQDPGLGLRLIYFSYDVKMKEKGDIPEGYSVSREKKERFSLILESASTNQTSMYLCASSPWTGRTYEQYFGPGTRLTVT.